This TCR beta chain was sequenced in a study of blood T cell repertoires in COVID-19. At the level of the study: Material from acute and convalescent COVID-19 was sourced from the United States, Italy and Spain. Sources were T cells, B-cell-depleted T cells, or PBMCs; the material itself was cDNA or gDNA.

The CDR3 runs 19 residues. Per the germline V gene, CDR1 is MNHNY and CDR2 is SVGAGI (reference sequence). Trimming took 5 bases from V and 1 from J; bases not matched to a gene: 13. Authors' analysis steps: The assay estimated nucleated cells by amplifying reference gene primers. The repertoire was sequenced with immunoSEQ multiplex PCR; TCRdb's copy has only in-frame clones and lacks some. Clone size and V and J calls were adopted from that table, with D and trimming inferred from the DNA. This table holds 100,000 to 150,000 clones, about 85% found once. The V and J genes are TRBV6-6 and TRBJ2-5, with TRBD2 matching over 13 bases. The TCR sequence derives from a human donor in a cohort sampled during active COVID-19. Sequencing was carried out using peripheral blood. CDR3 sequence: CASSPGVLAGGATQETQYF. The CDR3 DNA follows: TGTGCCAGCAGTCCCGGAGTACTAGCGGGGGGGGCTACCCAAGAGACCCAGTACTTC.